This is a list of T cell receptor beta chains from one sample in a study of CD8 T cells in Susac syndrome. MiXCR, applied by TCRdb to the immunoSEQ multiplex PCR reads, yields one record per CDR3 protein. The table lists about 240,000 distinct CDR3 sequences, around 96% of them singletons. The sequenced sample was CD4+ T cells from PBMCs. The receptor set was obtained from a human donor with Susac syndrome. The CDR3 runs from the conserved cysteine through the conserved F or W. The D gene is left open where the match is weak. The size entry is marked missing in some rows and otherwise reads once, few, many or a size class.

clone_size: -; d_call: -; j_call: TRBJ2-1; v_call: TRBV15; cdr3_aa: CATSSGGYNEQFF; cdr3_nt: TGTGCCACCAGCAGTGGGGGTTACAATGAGCAGTTCTTC
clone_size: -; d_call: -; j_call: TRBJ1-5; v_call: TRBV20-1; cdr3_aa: CSARVPGSNQPQHF; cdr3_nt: TGCAGTGCTAGAGTCCCAGGGTCTAATCAGCCCCAGCATTTT
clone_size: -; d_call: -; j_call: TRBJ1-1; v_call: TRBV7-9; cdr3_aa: CASSLVGWGTEAFF; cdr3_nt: TGTGCCAGCAGCTTAGTGGGCTGGGGCACTGAAGCTTTCTTT
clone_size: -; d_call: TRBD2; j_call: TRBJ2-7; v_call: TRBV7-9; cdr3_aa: CASSRLAGVGYEQYF; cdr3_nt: TGTGCCAGCAGCCGACTAGCGGGAGTTGGGTACGAGCAGTACTTC
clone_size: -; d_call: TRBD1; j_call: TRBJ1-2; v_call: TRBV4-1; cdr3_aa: CASSPAGQGGYGYTF; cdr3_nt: TGCGCCAGCAGCCCCGCCGGACAGGGTGGCTATGGCTACACCTTC
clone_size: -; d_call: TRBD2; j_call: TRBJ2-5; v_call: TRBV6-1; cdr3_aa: CASSPRWSLAGVHTETQYF; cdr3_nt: TGTGCCAGCAGCCCCCGGTGGAGTTTAGCGGGGGTCCATACCGAGACCCAGTACTTC
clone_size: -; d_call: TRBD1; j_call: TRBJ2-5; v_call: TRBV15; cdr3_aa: CATSRDPLQGVHQETQYF; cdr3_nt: TGTGCCACCAGCAGAGATCCCCTGCAGGGGGTTCACCAAGAGACCCAGTACTTC
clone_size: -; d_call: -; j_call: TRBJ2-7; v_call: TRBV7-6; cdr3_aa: CASSLETTAAYEQYF; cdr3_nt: TGTGCCAGCAGCTTAGAGACAACAGCAGCTTACGAGCAGTACTTC
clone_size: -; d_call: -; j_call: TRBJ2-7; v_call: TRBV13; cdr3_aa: CASSFRPGVEQYF; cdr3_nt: TGTGCCAGCAGCTTCAGACCCGGGGTCGAGCAGTACTTC
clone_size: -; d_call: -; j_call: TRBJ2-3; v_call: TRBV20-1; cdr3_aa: CSARSADTQYF; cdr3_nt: TGCAGTGCTAGAAGCGCAGATACGCAGTATTTT
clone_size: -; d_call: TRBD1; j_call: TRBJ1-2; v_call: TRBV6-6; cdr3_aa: CASRGDRVNGYTF; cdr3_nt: TGTGCCAGCAGAGGAGACAGGGTGAATGGCTACACCTTC
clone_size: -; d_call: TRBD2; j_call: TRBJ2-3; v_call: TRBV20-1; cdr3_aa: CSATRTRPDTQYF; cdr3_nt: TGCAGTGCTACTAGGACTAGGCCAGATACGCAGTATTTT
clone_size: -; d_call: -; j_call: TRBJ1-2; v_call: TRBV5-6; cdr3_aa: CASSLIGPNYGYTF; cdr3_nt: TGTGCCAGCAGCTTGATAGGGCCGAACTATGGCTACACCTTC
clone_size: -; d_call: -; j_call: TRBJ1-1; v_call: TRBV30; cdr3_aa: CAWSVRRGGTEAFF; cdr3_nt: TGTGCCTGGAGTGTACGCAGGGGAGGCACTGAAGCTTTCTTT
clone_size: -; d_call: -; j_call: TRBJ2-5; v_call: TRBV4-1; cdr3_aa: CASSPGGNSPITQYF; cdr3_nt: TGCGCCAGCAGCCCAGGAGGGAACTCCCCAATTACCCAGTACTTC
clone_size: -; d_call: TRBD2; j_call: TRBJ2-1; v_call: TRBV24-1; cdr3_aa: CAIAGLAGGEEQFF; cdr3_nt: TGTGCCATCGCGGGACTAGCGGGAGGGGAGGAGCAGTTCTTC
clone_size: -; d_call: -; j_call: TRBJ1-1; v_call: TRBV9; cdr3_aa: CASSVSLGTEAFF; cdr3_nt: TGTGCCAGCAGCGTTTCCCTTGGGACTGAAGCTTTCTTT
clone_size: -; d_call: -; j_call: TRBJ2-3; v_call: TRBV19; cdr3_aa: CASGTSTDTQYF; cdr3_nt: TGTGCCAGCGGGACTAGCACAGATACGCAGTATTTT
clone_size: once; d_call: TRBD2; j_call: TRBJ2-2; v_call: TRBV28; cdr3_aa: CASNYISGYYTGELFF; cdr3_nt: TGTGCCAGCAACTATATTAGCGGGTACTACACCGGGGAGCTGTTTTTT
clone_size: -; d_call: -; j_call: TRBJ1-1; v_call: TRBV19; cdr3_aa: CASRRTLDMNTEAFF; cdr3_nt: TGTGCCAGTAGACGGACGTTGGACATGAACACTGAAGCTTTCTTT
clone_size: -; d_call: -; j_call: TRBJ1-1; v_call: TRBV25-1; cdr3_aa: CASRGTRGTEAFF; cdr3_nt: TGTGCCAGCAGAGGGACTCGGGGCACTGAAGCTTTCTTT
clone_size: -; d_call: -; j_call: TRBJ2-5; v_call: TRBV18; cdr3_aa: CASSRVLSGQETQYF; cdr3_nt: TGTGCCAGCTCACGCGTGCTAAGTGGGCAAGAGACCCAGTACTTC
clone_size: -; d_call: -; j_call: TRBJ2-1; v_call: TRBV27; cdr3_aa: CASSLSGANEQFF; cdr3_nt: TGTGCCAGCAGTTTATCTGGCGCAAATGAGCAGTTCTTC
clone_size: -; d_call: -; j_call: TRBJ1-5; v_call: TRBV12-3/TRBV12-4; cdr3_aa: CASTSQLDQPQHF; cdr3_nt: TGTGCCAGCACCAGCCAACTCGATCAGCCCCAGCATTTT
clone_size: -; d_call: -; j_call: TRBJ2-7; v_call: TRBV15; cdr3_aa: CATSRRDFTNQYEQYF; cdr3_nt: TGTGCCACCAGCCGAAGGGACTTCACGAACCAATACGAGCAGTACTTC
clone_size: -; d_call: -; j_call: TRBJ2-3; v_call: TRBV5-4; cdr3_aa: CASSLASSDTQYF; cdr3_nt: TGTGCCAGCAGCTTGGCCTCTAGTGATACGCAGTATTTT
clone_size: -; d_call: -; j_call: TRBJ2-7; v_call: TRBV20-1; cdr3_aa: CSASLTGPEQYF; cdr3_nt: TGCAGTGCTAGCCTAACCGGCCCCGAGCAGTACTTC
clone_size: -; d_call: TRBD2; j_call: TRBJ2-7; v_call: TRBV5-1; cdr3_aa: CASSVSWGTSLYEQYF; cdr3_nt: TGCGCCAGCAGCGTTTCCTGGGGGACTAGCCTTTACGAGCAGTACTTC
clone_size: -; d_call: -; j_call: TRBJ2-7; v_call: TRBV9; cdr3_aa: CASSVVGDFSEQYF; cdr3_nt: TGTGCCAGCAGCGTAGTCGGGGACTTTTCCGAGCAGTACTTC
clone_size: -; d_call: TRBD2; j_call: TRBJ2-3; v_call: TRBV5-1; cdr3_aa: CASSLELAGSGDTQYF; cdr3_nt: TGCGCCAGCAGCTTGGAATTAGCGGGGTCCGGAGATACGCAGTATTTT
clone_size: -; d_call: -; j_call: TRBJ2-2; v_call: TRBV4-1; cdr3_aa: CASSLQRAGELFF; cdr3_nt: TGCGCCAGCAGCCTCCAGAGGGCCGGGGAGCTGTTTTTT
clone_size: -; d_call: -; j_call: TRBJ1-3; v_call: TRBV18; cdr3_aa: CASSVGSGNTIYF; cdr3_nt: TGTGCCAGCTCCGTGGGCTCTGGAAACACCATATATTTT
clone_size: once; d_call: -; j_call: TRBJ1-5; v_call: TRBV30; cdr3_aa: CAWSVPPQPQHF; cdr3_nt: TGTGCCTGGAGTGTACCCCCCCAGCCCCAGCATTTT
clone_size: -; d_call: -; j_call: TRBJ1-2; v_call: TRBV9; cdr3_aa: CASSNTGQSPARYTF; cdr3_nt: TGTGCCAGCAGCAATACCGGACAGTCTCCCGCCCGCTACACCTTC
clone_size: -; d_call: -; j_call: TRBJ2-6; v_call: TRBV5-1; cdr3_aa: CASKEFSGANVLTF; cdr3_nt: TGCGCCAGCAAGGAGTTCTCTGGGGCCAACGTCCTGACTTTC
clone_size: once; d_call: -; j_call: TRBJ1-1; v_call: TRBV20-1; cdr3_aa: CSARLSAESFF; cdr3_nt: TGCAGTGCTAGACTCTCGGCTGAATCTTTCTTT
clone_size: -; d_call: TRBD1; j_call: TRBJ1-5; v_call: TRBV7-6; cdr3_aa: CASSPDRERGQPQHF; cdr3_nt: TGTGCCAGCAGCCCGGACAGGGAACGGGGTCAGCCCCAGCATTTT